This TCR beta chain was found in a study of CD8+CD57+ T cells in acquired aplastic anemia. It was genomic DNA that served as the template for profiling TCR beta VDJ and CDR3. TCRdb re-called the reads with MiXCR, one entry per CDR3 protein. The sample has roughly 190,000 distinct CDR3 sequences; 54% are singletons. The sequencing input was sorted CD4+, CD8+, or CD8+CD57+ T cells (not recorded which) from PBMCs. The origin of this receptor is a human donor in good health, serving as a control.

The CDR3 DNA sequence: TGTGCCAGCAGCTCCGATAATCCCCGGACTCGTATTACTGGTGAGCAGTTCTTC. Protein: CASSSDNPRTRITGEQFF. V usage is TRBV7-2 and J usage is TRBJ2-1; D possibly corresponds to TRBD2 (5 bases). Germline assignment: CDR1 SGHTA and CDR2 FQGNSA. This CDR3 contains 18 residues. Trimming stripped 4 bases from V and 9 bases from J, with 28 bases between.